Presented here are 13 T cell receptor beta chains from one specimen sequenced in a study of blood T cell repertoires in COVID-19. Method: immunoSEQ multiplex PCR; TCRdb's copy keeps in-frame clones and lacks some. The table shows roughly 95,000 clones, with 82% occurring only once. The material sequenced was peripheral blood. The receptor source for this set is an older man with acute or convalescent COVID-19.

The CDR3 loop reads CSVELGTQRGYTF. The CDR3 nucleotides are TGCAGCGTTGAATTAGGGACTCAAAGGGGCTACACCTTC. V and J are TRBV29-1 and TRBJ1-2, with D possibly matching TRBD1 (5 bases). V lost 2 bases and J 8 bases, leaving 15 bases between the germline ends. The CDR3 consists of 13 residues. Germline V gives CDR1 SQVTM, CDR2 ANQGSEA.

This chain links TRBV28 with TRBJ1-5; D gene unclear. This CDR3 has 15 amino acids. Germline CDR1 is MDHEN and CDR2 is SYDVKM. The V and J ends lost 6 bases and 1 base respectively, with 13 bases between them. The CDR3 nucleotides are TGTGCCAGCAGCAACCCTTCGGGAAGCAATCAGCCCCAGCATTTT. It specifies CASSNPSGSNQPQHF.

The chain couples TRBV30 to TRBJ1-3, with D maybe TRBD1 (5 bases). Trimming removed 2 bases from V and 4 bases from J, with 12 bases in between. Looked up from germline, CDR1 is GTSNPN and CDR2 is SVGIG (reference sequence). There are 14 residues in the CDR3. The DNA for the CDR3 is TGTGCCTGGAGTCGGGGGTTGTCAGGAAACACCATATATTTT. Translating gives CAWSRGLSGNTIYF.

This clone has more than one count but fewer than ten. The chain combines TRBV7-2 with TRBJ1-5, with a possible D match to TRBD1 (5 bases). V lost 5 bases and J 3 bases, leaving 14 bases between the germline ends. The CDR3 is made up of 15 amino acids. The germline CDR1 and CDR2 sequences are SGHTA and FQGNSA. The CDR3 nucleotides read TGTGCCAGCAGCCCCGGGGGAGGGACCAATCAGCCCCAGCATTTT. Residues: CASSPGGGTNQPQHF. The full variable domain, completed using reference TRBV7-2 and TRBJ1-5, is GAGVSQSPSNKVTEKGKDVELRCDPISGHTALYWYRQSLGQGLEFLIYFQGNSAPDKSGLPSDRFSAERTGGSVSTLTIQRTQQEDSAVYLCASSPGGGTNQPQHFGDGTRLSIL.

The V and J genes are TRBV6-5 and TRBJ2-5; TRBD1 matches 7 bases. In germline, CDR1 is MNHEY, CDR2 SVGAGI. This CDR3 spans 14 amino acids. V dropped 5 bases and J dropped 5; count of bases not matched to a gene: 8. The CDR3 bases are TGTGCCAGCAGTCTGGCAGGGGGTAGGGAGACCCAGTACTTC. It specifies CASSLAGGRETQYF.

The J gene is TRBJ2-3, the V gene TRBV5-1; TRBD1 matches at 7 bases. Germline trimming cut 2 bases from V and 9 bases from J; bases unmatched to any gene: 9. This CDR3 has 14 residues. Germline values: CDR1 SGHRS, CDR2 YFSETQ. The CDR3 reads CASSFRQMGQTQYF. In DNA, the CDR3 is TGCGCCAGCAGCTTCCGACAGATGGGACAGACGCAGTATTTT.

The genes are TRBV7-2 and TRBJ2-7, with D unclear. This CDR3 contains 12 residues. Germline lookup yields CDR1 SGHTA and CDR2 FQGNSA. Trimming shortened V by 8 bases and J by 4 bases, and 12 bases separated the two germline ends. The chain's CDR3 is CASGPGHYEQYF. The CDR3 coding sequence is TGTGCCAGCGGGCCCGGTCATTACGAGCAGTACTTC.

This sequence joins TRBV5-1 and TRBJ1-1; 10 positions match TRBD1. In germline, CDR1 is SGHRS, CDR2 YFSETQ. The V segment lost 3 bases and the J segment 5 bases; nucleotides outside the gene matches: 10. CDR3 length equals 16 residues. CDR3 DNA: TGCGCCAGCAGCTCCCCGGGACAGGGGAGAAGAACTGAAGCTTTCTTT. This encodes CASSSPGQGRRTEAFF.

This clone turned up a few times. This rearrangement joins TRBV30 to TRBJ1-6; TRBD1 matches 8 bases. J lost 6 bases, V lost 5 bases, and 12 bases had no gene match. Germline loops: CDR1 GTSNPN, CDR2 SVGIG (reference sequence). This CDR3 has 16 amino acids. The CDR3 DNA follows: TGTGCCTGGGGACCGGACAGGGCTTTTGGTAATTCACCCCTCCACTTT. Amino acids: CAWGPDRAFGNSPLHF.

This chain links TRBV9 with TRBJ2-5; 8 positions match TRBD1. Germline lookup yields CDR1 SGDLS and CDR2 YYNGEE. The CDR3 loop spans 14 amino acids. V was pared by 3 bases and J by 5 bases, with 6 bases of the junction left unmatched. CDR3 sequence reads: CASSGPRGPETQYF. The DNA for the CDR3 is TGTGCCAGCAGCGGCCCCAGGGGGCCCGAGACCCAGTACTTC.

The rearrangement joins TRBV7-2 to TRBJ2-6, with 7 bases aligning to TRBD1. V shed 1 base and J 2 bases; nucleotides not matched to a gene: 2. The CDR3 consists of 16 residues. From germline, CDR1 is SGHTA and CDR2 FQGNSA. CDR3 DNA sequence: TGTGCCAGCAGCTTAGAAGGGGGCACTGGGGCCAACGTCCTGACTTTC. It codes for CASSLEGGTGANVLTF.

The V call is TRBV18, the J call TRBJ2-5, with a weak D call TRBD2 (6 bases). This CDR3 is built from 17 residues. The germline gives CDR1 KGHSH, CDR2 LQKENI. V was clipped by 3 bases and J by 5 bases, with 22 bases between them. CDR3 sequence: CASSPGGGGAFVETQYF. CDR3 DNA sequence: TGTGCCAGCTCACCCGGTGGTGGCGGGGCGTTTGTTGAGACCCAGTACTTC.

The chain has TRBV19 and TRBJ2-1; TRBD1 matches 9 bases. From germline, CDR1 is LNHDA and CDR2 SQIVND (reference sequence). This CDR3 region has 16 residues. V trimming: 7 bases; J trimming: 8 bases; junction bases outside the gene matches: 15. The CDR3 sequence is CASTAGTGPPRDEQFF. CDR3 nucleotide sequence: TGTGCCAGTACCGCCGGGACAGGGCCCCCTCGGGATGAGCAGTTCTTC.